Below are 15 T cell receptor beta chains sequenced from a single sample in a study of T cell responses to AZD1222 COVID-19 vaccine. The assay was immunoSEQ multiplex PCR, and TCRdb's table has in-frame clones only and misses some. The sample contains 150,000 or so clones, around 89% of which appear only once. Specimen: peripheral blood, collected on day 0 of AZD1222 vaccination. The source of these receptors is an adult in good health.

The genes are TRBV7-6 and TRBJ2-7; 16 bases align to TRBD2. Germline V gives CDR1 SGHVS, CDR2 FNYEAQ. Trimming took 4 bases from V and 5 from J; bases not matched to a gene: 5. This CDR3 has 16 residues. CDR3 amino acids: CASSSGTSGRADEQYF. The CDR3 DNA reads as TGTGCCAGCAGCTCCGGGACTAGCGGGAGGGCCGACGAGCAGTACTTC.

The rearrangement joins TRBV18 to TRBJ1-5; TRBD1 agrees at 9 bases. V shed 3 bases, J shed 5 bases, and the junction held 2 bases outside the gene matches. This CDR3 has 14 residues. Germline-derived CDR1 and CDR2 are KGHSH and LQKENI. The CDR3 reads CASSPTGGDQPQHF. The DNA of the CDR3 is TGTGCCAGCTCACCGACAGGGGGGGATCAGCCCCAGCATTTT.

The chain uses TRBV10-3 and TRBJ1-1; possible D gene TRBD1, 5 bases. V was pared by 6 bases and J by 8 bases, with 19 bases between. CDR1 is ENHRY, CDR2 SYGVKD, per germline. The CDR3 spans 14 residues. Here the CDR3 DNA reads TGTGCCATCAGCCCCGGGAGGGACGTACCAGAAGCTTTCTTT. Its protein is CAISPGRDVPEAFF.

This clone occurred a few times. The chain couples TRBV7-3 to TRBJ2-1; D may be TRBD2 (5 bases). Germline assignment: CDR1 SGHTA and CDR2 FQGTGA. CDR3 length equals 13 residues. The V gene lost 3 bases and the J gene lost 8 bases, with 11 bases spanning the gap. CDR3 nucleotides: TGTGCCAGCAGCTTGAGCGGCCAGGATGAGCAGTTCTTC. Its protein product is CASSLSGQDEQFF.

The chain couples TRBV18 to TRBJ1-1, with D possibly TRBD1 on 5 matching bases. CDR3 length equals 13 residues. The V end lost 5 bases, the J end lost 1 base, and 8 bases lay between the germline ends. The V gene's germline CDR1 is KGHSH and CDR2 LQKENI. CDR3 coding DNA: TGTGCCAGCTCAGGGGGGACGAACACTGAAGCTTTCTTT. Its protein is CASSGGTNTEAFF. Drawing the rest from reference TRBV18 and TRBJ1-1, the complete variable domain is NAGVMQNPRHLVRRRGQEARLRCSPMKGHSHVYWYRQLPEEGLKFMVYLQKENIIDESGMPKERFSAEFPKEGPSILRIQQVVRGDSAAYFCASSGGTNTEAFFGQGTRLTVV.

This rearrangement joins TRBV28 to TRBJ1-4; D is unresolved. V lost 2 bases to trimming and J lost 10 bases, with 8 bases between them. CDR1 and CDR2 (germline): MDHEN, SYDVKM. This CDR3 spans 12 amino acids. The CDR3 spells CASSLLVGKLFF. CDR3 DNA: TGTGCCAGCAGTTTACTGGTAGGAAAACTGTTTTTT.

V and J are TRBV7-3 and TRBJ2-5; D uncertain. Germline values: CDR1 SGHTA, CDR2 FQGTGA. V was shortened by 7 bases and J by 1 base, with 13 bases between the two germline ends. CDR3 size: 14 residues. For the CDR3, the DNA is TGTGCCAGCACCGTCATGGGGTCCCAAGAGACCCAGTACTTC. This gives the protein CASTVMGSQETQYF.

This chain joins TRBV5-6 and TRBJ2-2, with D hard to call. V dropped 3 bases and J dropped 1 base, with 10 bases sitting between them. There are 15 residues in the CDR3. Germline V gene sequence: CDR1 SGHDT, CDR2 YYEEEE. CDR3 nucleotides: TGTGCCAGCAGCTCCTCTGGCGGGAACACCGGGGAGCTGTTTTTT. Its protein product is CASSSSGGNTGELFF.

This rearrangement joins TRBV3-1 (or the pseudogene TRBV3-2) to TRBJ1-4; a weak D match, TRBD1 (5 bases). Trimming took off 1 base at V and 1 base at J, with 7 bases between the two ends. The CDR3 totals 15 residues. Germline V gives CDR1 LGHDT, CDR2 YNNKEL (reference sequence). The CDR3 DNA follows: TGTGCCAGCAGCCAAGGGGGGTTAACTAATGAAAAACTGTTTTTT. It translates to CASSQGGLTNEKLFF.

The CDR3 is CATSAPQGAQETQYF. CDR3 nucleotides: TGTGCCACCAGTGCCCCTCAGGGCGCCCAAGAGACCCAGTACTTC. The chain is built from TRBV24-1 and TRBJ2-5, with D tentatively TRBD1 (5 bases). Germline V gives CDR1 KGHDR, CDR2 SFDVKD. Trimming cost V 5 bases and J 1 base, with 13 bases left between them. This CDR3 is 15 amino acids long.

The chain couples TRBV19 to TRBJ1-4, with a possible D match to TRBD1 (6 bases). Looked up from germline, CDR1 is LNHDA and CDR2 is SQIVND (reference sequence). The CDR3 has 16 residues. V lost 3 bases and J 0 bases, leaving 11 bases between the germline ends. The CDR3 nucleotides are TGTGCCAGTAGTATCACGGGGGCGTCAACTAATGAAAAACTGTTTTTT. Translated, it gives CASSITGASTNEKLFF. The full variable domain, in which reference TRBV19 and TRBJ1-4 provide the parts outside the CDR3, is DGGITQSPKYLFRKEGQNVTLSCEQNLNHDAMYWYRQDPGQGLRLIYYSQIVNDFQKGDIAEGYSVSREKKESFPLTVTSAQKNPTAFYLCASSITGASTNEKLFFGSGTQLSVL.

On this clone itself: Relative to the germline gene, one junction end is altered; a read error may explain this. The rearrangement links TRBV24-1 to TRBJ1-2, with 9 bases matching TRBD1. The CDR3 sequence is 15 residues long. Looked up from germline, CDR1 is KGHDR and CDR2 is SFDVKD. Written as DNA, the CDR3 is TGTGCCACCAGTGACTCGGGACAGGGTAACCATGGCTACACCTTC. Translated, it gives CATSDSGQGNHGYTF.

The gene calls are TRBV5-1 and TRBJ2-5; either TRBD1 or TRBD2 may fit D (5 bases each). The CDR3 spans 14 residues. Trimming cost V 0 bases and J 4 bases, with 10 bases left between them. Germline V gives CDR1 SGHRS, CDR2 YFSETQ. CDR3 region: CASSLGVGGETQYF. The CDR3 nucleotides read TGCGCCAGCAGCTTGGGCGTTGGGGGAGAGACCCAGTACTTC.

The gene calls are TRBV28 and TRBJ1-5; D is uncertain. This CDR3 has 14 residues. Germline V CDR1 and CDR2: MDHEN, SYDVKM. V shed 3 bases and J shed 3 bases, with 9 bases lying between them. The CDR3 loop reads CASSFVSHNQPQHF. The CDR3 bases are TGTGCCAGCAGTTTTGTGTCCCACAATCAGCCCCAGCATTTT.

The CDR3, as DNA: TGTGCCAGCAGCCAATCATTTCTGGGGGACACTGAAGCTTTCTTT. It translates to CASSQSFLGDTEAFF. The chain recombines TRBV3-1 (or the pseudogene TRBV3-2) with TRBJ1-1; tentatively, D is TRBD1 (5 bases). This CDR3 is built from 15 residues. Germline V gives CDR1 LGHDT, CDR2 YNNKEL (reference sequence). Trimming stripped 2 bases from V and 3 bases from J, with 13 bases between.